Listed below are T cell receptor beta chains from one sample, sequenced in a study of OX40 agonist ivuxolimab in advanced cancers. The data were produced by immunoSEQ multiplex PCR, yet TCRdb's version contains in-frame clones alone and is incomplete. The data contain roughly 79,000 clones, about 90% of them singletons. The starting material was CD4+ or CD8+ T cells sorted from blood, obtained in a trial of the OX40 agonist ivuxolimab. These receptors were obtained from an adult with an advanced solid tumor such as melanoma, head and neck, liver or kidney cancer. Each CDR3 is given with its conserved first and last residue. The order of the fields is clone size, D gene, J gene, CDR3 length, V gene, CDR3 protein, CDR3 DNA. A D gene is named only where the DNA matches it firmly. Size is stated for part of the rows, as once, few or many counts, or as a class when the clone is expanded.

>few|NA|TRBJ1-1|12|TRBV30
CAWKQSNTEAFF
TGTGCCTGGAAACAGTCGAACACTGAAGCTTTCTTT
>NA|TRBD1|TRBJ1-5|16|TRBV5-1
CASSPNPTGGVQPQHF
TGCGCCAGCAGCCCAAACCCAACAGGGGGCGTTCAGCCCCAGCATTTT
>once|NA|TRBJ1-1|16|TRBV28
CASRRGGAWGNTEAFF
TGTGCCAGCAGGAGGGGGGGTGCCTGGGGGAACACTGAAGCTTTCTTT
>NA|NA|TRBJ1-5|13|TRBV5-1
CASSTDSNQPQHF
TGCGCCAGCAGCACCGACAGCAATCAGCCCCAGCATTTT
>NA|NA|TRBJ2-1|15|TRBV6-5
CASSYSGRDSNEQFF
TGTGCCAGCAGTTACTCGGGGCGGGACTCCAATGAGCAGTTCTTC
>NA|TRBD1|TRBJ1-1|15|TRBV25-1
CASSRDRGGDTEAFF
TGTGCCAGCAGTAGAGACAGGGGTGGGGACACTGAAGCTTTCTTT
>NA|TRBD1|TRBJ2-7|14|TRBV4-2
CASSPGQRPYEQYF
TGTGCCAGCAGCCCGGGACAGCGCCCTTACGAGCAGTACTTC
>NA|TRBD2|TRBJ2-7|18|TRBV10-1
CARIAGTSDGRDSYEQYF
TGCGCCAGGATTGCCGGGACTAGCGACGGAAGGGACTCCTACGAGCAGTACTTC
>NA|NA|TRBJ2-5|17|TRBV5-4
CASSSRSKEPGRRAQYF
TGTGCCAGCAGCTCCCGATCCAAGGAACCGGGACGGAGGGCCCAGTACTTC
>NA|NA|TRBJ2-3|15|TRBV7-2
CASSLPDRFTDTQYF
TGTGCCAGCAGTCTACCTGACAGATTCACAGATACGCAGTATTTT
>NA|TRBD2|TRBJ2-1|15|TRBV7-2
CASSLWTSGGLEQFF
TGTGCCAGCAGCTTATGGACTAGCGGGGGTCTTGAGCAGTTCTTC
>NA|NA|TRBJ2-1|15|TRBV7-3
CASSLERTFYNEQFF
TGTGCCAGCAGCTTGGAGCGGACTTTTTACAATGAGCAGTTCTTC
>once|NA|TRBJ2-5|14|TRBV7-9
CASSSYRDQETQYF
TGTGCCAGCAGCTCCTACAGGGATCAAGAGACCCAGTACTTC
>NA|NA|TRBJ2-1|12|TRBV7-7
CASSLDYNEQFF
TGTGCTAGCAGCTTAGACTACAATGAGCAGTTCTTC